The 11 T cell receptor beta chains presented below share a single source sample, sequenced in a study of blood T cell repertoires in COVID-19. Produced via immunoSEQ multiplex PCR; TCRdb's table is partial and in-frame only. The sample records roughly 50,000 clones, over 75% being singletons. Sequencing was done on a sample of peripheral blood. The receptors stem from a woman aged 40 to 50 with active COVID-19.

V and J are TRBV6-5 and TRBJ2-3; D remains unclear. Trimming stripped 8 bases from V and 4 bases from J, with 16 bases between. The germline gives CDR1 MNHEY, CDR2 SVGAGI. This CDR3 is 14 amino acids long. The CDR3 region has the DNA TGTGCCAGCTCCCAAGAGAGTCGCCCAGATACGCAGTATTTT. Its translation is CASSQESRPDTQYF.

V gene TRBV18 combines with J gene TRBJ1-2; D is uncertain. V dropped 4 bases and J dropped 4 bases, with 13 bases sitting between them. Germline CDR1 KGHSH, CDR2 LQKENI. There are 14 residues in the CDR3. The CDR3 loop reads CASSLWLSGYGYTF. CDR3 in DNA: TGTGCCAGCTCACTGTGGCTTAGCGGCTATGGCTACACCTTC.

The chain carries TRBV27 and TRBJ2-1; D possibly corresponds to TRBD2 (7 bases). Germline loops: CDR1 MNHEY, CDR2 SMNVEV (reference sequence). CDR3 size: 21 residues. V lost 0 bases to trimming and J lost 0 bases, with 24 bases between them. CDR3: CASSLSQWRGPRLSSYNEQFF. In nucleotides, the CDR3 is TGTGCCAGCAGTTTATCCCAATGGCGGGGGCCTAGACTAAGCTCCTACAATGAGCAGTTCTTC.

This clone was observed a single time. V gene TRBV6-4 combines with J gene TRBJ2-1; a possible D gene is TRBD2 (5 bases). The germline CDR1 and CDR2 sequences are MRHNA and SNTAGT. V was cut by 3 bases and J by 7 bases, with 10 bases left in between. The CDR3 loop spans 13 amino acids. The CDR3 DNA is TGTGCCAGCAGTGAGAGGACTTTTAATGAGCAGTTCTTC. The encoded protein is CASSERTFNEQFF.

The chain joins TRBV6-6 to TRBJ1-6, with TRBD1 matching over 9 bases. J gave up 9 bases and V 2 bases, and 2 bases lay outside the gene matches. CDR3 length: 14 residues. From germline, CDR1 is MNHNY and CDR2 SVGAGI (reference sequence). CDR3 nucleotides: TGTGCCAGCAGTTACGTGGACAGGGGTTCACCCCTCCACTTT. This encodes CASSYVDRGSPLHF.

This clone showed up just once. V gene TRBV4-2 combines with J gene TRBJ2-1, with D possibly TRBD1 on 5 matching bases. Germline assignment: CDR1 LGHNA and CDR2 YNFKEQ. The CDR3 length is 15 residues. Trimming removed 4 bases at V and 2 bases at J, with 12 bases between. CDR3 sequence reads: CASSPAGQAYNEQFF. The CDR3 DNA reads TGTGCCAGCAGCCCGGCAGGACAAGCCTACAATGAGCAGTTCTTC.

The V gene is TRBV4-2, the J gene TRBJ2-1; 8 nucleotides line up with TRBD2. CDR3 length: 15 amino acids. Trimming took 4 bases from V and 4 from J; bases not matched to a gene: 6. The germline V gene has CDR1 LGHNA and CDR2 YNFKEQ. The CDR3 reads CASSPFSGKYNEQFF. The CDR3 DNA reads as TGTGCCAGCAGCCCTTTTAGCGGGAAGTACAATGAGCAGTTCTTC.

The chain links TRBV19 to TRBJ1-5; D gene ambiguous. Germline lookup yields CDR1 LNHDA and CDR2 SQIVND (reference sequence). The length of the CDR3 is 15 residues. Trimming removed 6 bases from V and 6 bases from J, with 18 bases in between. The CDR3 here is CASSPSGGSGQPQHF. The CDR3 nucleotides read TGTGCCAGTAGCCCAAGCGGAGGGAGCGGTCAGCCCCAGCATTTT.

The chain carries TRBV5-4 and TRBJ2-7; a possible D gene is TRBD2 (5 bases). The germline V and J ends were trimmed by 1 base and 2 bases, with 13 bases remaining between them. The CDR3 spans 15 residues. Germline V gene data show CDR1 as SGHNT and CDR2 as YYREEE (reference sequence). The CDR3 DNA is TGTGCCAGCAGCTTGCGAGGGCCCGCTACCTACGAGCAGTACTTC. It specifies CASSLRGPATYEQYF.

The CDR3 DNA reads TGCGCCAGCAGCCCCGCACGCGCGGGATTGGACAGGGAAGCTTTCTTT. It is translated as CASSPARAGLDREAFF. V and J are TRBV4-1 and TRBJ1-1; 7 bases fit TRBD1. This CDR3 spans 16 amino acids. V gave up 4 bases and J gave up 8 bases; unmatched junction bases: 16. CDR1 is MGHRA and CDR2 is YSYEKL in the germline V gene.

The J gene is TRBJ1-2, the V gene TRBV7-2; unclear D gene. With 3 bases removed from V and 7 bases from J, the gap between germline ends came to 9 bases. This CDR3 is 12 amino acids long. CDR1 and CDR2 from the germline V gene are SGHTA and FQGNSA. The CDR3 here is CASSFGSSGYTF. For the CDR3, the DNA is TGTGCCAGCAGCTTTGGGAGCAGTGGCTACACCTTC.